Below, one TCR beta chain is given with its context. Its target antigen remains unknown. No quality values exist for individual bases; no much larger clone is one base distant. The same CDR3 is also encoded by other DNA sequences in this sample. Healthy HIV-negative adults with no recently reported acute infections or vaccinations were included as donors. Every donor was a Caucasian adult residing in Nashville, Tennessee, USA. Magnetic negative selection was used to enrich CD4+ T cells, after which naive cells were positively selected on CD45RA and the negative fraction became the memory subset. Blood was obtained by leukapheresis, after which PBMCs were separated by Ficoll-Histopaque density gradient centrifugation and cryopreserved in liquid nitrogen vapor phase. Analytical flow cytometry was used to check the purity and quantity of each magnetically sorted T cell population. Genomic DNA was isolated from each sorted fraction and quantified by UV absorbance on a Nanodrop 2000c.

Cut back by 1 base and 2 bases, the V and J ends lie 8 bases apart. CDR1 and CDR2, per the germline V gene, are SGHNT and YENEEA. The CDR3 runs 15 residues from the cysteine to the phenylalanine. Only the CDR3 region is kept as DNA, spanning 45 bases read in frame from base 1. The entry originates in a study of shared clonotypes between healthy human individuals (dated by TCRdb to about 2020). As for the study more broadly: The cohort included three men and a couple of women between 18 and 49 years of age. For each donor, CD4 naive and CD4 memory were each run on three plates, CD8 naive on two plates, and CD8 memory on one plate. To estimate repertoire size and how much clonotypes are shared between individuals, the study performed deep sequencing of blood TCR repertoires from about five healthy adults. To increase sequencing depth and limit assay-specific biases, TCR repertoire library preparation and sequencing were carried out by different laboratories using diverse techniques. Each donor's leukapheresis produced roughly between roughly 0.85 and 10 billion PBMCs. The study at large found these results: Sampling was limited to blood, and TCR repertoires in tissue likely differ from TCR repertoires in blood. Compared with non-shared clonotypes, the clonotypes found in all four sorted-subset donors had higher generation probabilities. Across a handful of donors, 5% to 6% of naive CD4, around 3.5% of naive CD8, about 2.3% of memory CD4, and 0.4% to 0.45% of memory CD8 clonotypes were shared. Because the study included a small number of donors, the genetic and exposure-history diversity represented was limited. Naive subsets generally had larger estimated clonotype richness than memory subsets. Pairwise subsampling indicated that sequencing depth was expected to affect the degree of clonotype sharing among donors. Incomplete sequencing was indicated by rarefaction of sorted-subset datasets, despite the large sequencing depth.

Using the deep immunoSEQ assay, TCR CDR3 regions were amplified from genomic DNA by multiplex PCR. Genomic DNA extracted from each cell subset was distributed evenly over all wells of several immunoSEQ 96-well plates, and each plate served as one replicate. For sorted subsets, 200 to 250 ng of genomic DNA, equivalent to tens of thousands of T cell genomes, went into each replicate PCR. Purified libraries were quantified with a Qubit 3.0 fluorometer, sized on a Bioanalyzer 2100, and re-quantified with the KAPA Library Quantification kit. Every immunoSEQ 96-well plate was sequenced on a dedicated single-read 150-cycle Illumina NextSeq 550 flow cell. From the authors' description of their analysis: Because only junctional sequences without quality scores were contained in the immunoSEQ output, filtering matching that applied to full-length reads could not be performed. Sequences were annotated with PyIR, a Python wrapper for IgBLAST v1.9, using IMGT germline references to assign V/J genes and CDR3. Reads were removed for weak V/J assignments (E-value above 1e-6), missing CDR3, stop codons, out-of-frame junctions, or ambiguous translated residues. V3J clonotypes were defined as sequences sharing the same inferred V gene, J gene, and CDR3 amino acid sequence. Percentage overlap between repertoires was computed as shared unique clonotypes divided by the size of the smaller repertoire. Richness of each repertoire was evaluated using RTK rarefaction, the Chao1 estimator, and Recon v2.1 estimates of unobserved clonotypes. Generation probabilities were computed with OLGA for all TCRbeta clonotypes obtained by the gDNA method from several donors. In its TCRdb copy, this immuneACCESS table keeps in-frame sequences only and misses some clones. Where compared with another copy, unresolved V genes explain less than half of these, and the others have no known cause. Clone size and the V and J calls come from that table; the DNA yielded D and trimming. The sample includes over a million clones, with about 96% observed a single time. The top ten hold 1% to 1.5% of the sample.

The TCR comes from a man aged 25 to 40 in good health. The V gene is TRBV11-3 and the J gene is TRBJ2-2; the D gene is possibly TRBD1 or TRBD2, with 5 bases matching each. Sequencing was done on a sample of naive CD4+ T cells sorted from blood. Explained via the paper, the cell subset or site label denotes: CD45RA+ positively selected. The DNA sequence reads TGTGCCAGCAGCTTAGGTGGGACCAACACCGGGGAGCTGTTTTTT. Its protein reads: CASSLGGTNTGELFF.